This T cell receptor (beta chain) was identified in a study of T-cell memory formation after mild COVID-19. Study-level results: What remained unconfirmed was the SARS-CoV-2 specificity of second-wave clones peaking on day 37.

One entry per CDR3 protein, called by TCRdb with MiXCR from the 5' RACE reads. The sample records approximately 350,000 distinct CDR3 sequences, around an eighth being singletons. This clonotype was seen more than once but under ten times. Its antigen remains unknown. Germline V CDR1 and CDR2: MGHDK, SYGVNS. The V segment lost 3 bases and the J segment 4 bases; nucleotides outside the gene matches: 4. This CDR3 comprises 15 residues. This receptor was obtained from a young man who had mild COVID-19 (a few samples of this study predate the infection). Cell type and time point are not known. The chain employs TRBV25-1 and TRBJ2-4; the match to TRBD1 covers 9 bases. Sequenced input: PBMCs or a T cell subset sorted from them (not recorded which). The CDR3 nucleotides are TGTGCCAGCAGTGAGGGTGGGACAGGGAAAAACATTCAGTACTTC. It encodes CASSEGGTGKNIQYF.